The TCR beta chain under discussion was sequenced for a study of T cell clones after liver transplantation. Study as a whole: Three of eight recipients were HCV-positive; others had non-autoimmune, non-viral indications. Draws occurred before transplant, before withdrawal, and after complete or failed withdrawal.

TCRdb keeps only in-frame clones here, not all; method: immunoSEQ multiplex PCR. This table holds about 72,000 clones, about nine tenths found once. Remarks on this clone: Its antigen is undetermined.

Findings and caveats of the study: Low donor cell numbers restricted donor-reactive repertoire measurement in two subjects.

After removal of 6 bases from V and 7 bases from J, the junction contained 9 bases not matched to a gene. Germline V gene data show CDR1 as MDHEN and CDR2 as SYDVKM. The CDR3 has 14 residues. The TCR originated in a human donor who received a liver transplant. The rearrangement joins TRBV28 to TRBJ1-5, with TRBD1 matching 7 bases. The sample consisted of CD4+ T cells from blood, taken before liver transplant. CDR3 in amino acids: CASRGGQTIQPQHF. The CDR3 DNA is TGTGCCAGCAGAGGGGGACAGACTATCCAGCCCCAGCATTTT.